These 22 T cell receptor beta chains came from one sample sequenced in a study of shared clonotypes between healthy human individuals. Here immunoSEQ multiplex PCR was the method, and the copy in TCRdb shows in-frame clones only, minus some. The sample includes approximately 1.1 million clones, about 80% seen only once; the top ten take around 0.47%. Sequenced input: memory CD4+ T cells from PBMCs. Subset here: CD45RA-negative fraction. Receptor source: a man aged 18 to 29 in good health. Some clones in this sample may be carry-over from other donors' samples.

This clone was observed many times. The chain links TRBV15 to TRBJ2-7, with 7 bases that match TRBD2. CDR3 size: 14 residues. Germline V gives CDR1 LNHNV, CDR2 YYDKDF (reference sequence). V was pared by 1 base and J by 3 bases, with 3 bases of the junction left unmatched. The CDR3 region has the DNA TGTGCCACCAGCAGAGGACTAGCAGGCTACGAGCAGTACTTC. Its translation is CATSRGLAGYEQYF.

J is TRBJ2-1 and V is TRBV5-4, with 7 nucleotides matching TRBD1. The CDR3 covers 14 residues. CDR1 and CDR2 (germline): SGHNT, YYREEE (reference sequence). V shed 4 bases, J shed 4 bases, and the junction held 5 bases outside the gene matches. The CDR3: CASSKGGPYNEQFF. As DNA, the CDR3 is TGTGCCAGCAGCAAAGGGGGCCCATACAATGAGCAGTTCTTC. Full variable domain (missing parts from reference TRBV5-4 and TRBJ2-1): ETGVTQSPTHLIKTRGQQVTLRCSSQSGHNTVSWYQQALGQGPQFIFQYYREEENGRGNFPPRFSGLQFPNYSSELNVNALELDDSALYLCASSKGGPYNEQFFGPGTRLTVL.

A note on this clone: At the DNA level, this CDR3 is encoded by other sequences in the same sample as well. This rearrangement joins TRBV14 to TRBJ1-3; D uncertain. The CDR3 is 13 amino acids. The V end lost 4 bases, the J end lost 0 bases, and 4 bases lay between the germline ends. In germline, CDR1 is SGHDN, CDR2 FVKESK. CDR3: CASSRNSGNTIYF. As DNA, the CDR3 is TGTGCCAGCAGCCGTAACTCTGGAAACACCATATATTTT.

Concerning this clone itself: This sample also contains other DNA sequences that code for the same CDR3. The J gene is TRBJ2-5, the V gene TRBV7-3; TRBD2 might be the D (5 bases). There are 12 residues in the CDR3. The germline V gene encodes CDR1 SGHTA and CDR2 FQGTGA. V was clipped by 4 bases and J by 4 bases, with 7 bases between them. CDR3 in amino acids: CASSSGSETQYF. CDR3 sequence (DNA): TGTGCCAGCAGCTCGGGATCAGAGACCCAGTACTTC. Combining the CDR3 with reference TRBV7-3 and TRBJ2-5 gives the whole variable domain GAGVSQTPSNKVTEKGKYVELRCDPISGHTALYWYRQSLGQGPEFLIYFQGTGAADDSGLPNDRFFAVRPEGSVSTLKIQRTERGDSAVYLCASSSGSETQYFGPGTRLLVL.

This chain joins TRBV2 and TRBJ2-3, with D possibly TRBD1 on 6 matching bases. CDR3 length: 14 amino acids. Per germline, CDR1 SNHLY and CDR2 FYNNEI. Trimming removed 7 bases at V and 4 bases at J, with 15 bases between. CDR3 bases: TGTGCCAGCAAGGTACAGGGATTTCCAGATACGCAGTATTTT. Protein product: CASKVQGFPDTQYF.

This rearrangement joins TRBV7-3 to TRBJ1-1, with TRBD1 identical over 12 bases. The V gene's germline CDR1 is SGHTA and CDR2 FQGTGA. V dropped 5 bases and J dropped 9; count of bases not matched to a gene: 4. This CDR3 has 13 amino acids. CDR3 sequence reads: CASSQGQGAKAFF. The CDR3 DNA reads as TGTGCCAGCAGCCAGGGACAGGGGGCGAAAGCTTTCTTT.

The chain combines TRBV19 with TRBJ1-5, with TRBD1 matching 8 bases. The germline V gene encodes CDR1 LNHDA and CDR2 SQIVND (reference sequence). The CDR3 has 14 amino acids. V gave up 6 bases and J gave up 4 bases; unmatched junction bases: 5. The CDR3 nucleotides are TGTGCCAGTAGCCGGGACAGGCTGAATCAGCCCCAGCATTTT. Protein sequence: CASSRDRLNQPQHF.

CDR3 bases: TGTGCCAGTAGCTGGGCAGGGTCCACCTACGAGCAGTACTTC. This gives the protein CASSWAGSTYEQYF. V gene TRBV19 combines with J gene TRBJ2-7; tentatively, D is TRBD1 (5 bases). The CDR3 has 14 residues. Trimming shortened V by 6 bases and J by 2 bases, and 14 bases separated the two germline ends. Germline values: CDR1 LNHDA, CDR2 SQIVND (reference sequence).

V usage is TRBV11-2 and J usage is TRBJ2-1, with 9 bases identical to TRBD2. Germline lookup yields CDR1 SGHAT and CDR2 FQNNGV. J lost 4 bases, V lost 5 bases, and 9 bases had no gene match. This CDR3 contains 16 residues. CDR3 in amino acids: CASSPIAGDAYNEQFF. CDR3 nucleotide sequence: TGTGCCAGCAGCCCTATAGCGGGAGACGCTTACAATGAGCAGTTCTTC.

The gene calls are TRBV19 and TRBJ2-7; D remains unclear. Trimming pared 5 bases from V and 2 bases from J, leaving 10 bases between. Germline assignment: CDR1 LNHDA and CDR2 SQIVND (reference sequence). The CDR3 spans 13 residues. This CDR3 reads CASSPRRAYEQYF. CDR3 sequence (DNA): TGTGCCAGTAGTCCCAGGCGAGCCTACGAGCAGTACTTC.

J is TRBJ1-4 and V is TRBV15, with D hard to call. Trimming pared 0 bases from V and 5 bases from J, leaving 10 bases between. From germline, CDR1 is LNHNV and CDR2 YYDKDF (reference sequence). CDR3 size: 15 residues. This CDR3 is CATSRDGGENEKLFF. The CDR3 nucleotides are TGTGCCACCAGCAGAGATGGCGGCGAAAATGAAAAACTGTTTTTT.

At least ten counts were recorded for this clone. The rearrangement uses TRBV19 and TRBJ2-2; D might be TRBD1 (5 bases). Trimming left V 6 bases short and J 2 bases short, with 19 bases between. This CDR3 has 17 amino acids. The germline CDR1 and CDR2 sequences are LNHDA and SQIVND (reference sequence). CDR3 nucleotides: TGTGCCAGTAGCCAGCTTGTGGTCAGGGTAAACACCGGGGAGCTGTTTTTT. Its protein is CASSQLVVRVNTGELFF.

This clone showed up just once. The rearrangement joins TRBV5-6 to TRBJ2-1; possible D gene TRBD1, 5 bases. Germline V gene sequence: CDR1 SGHDT, CDR2 YYEEEE. CDR3 size: 13 residues. V was cut by 0 bases and J by 6 bases, with 7 bases left in between. This CDR3 is CASSLDRSNEQFF. The CDR3 region has the DNA TGTGCCAGCAGCTTGGACAGGAGCAATGAGCAGTTCTTC.

This sequence joins TRBV11-2 and TRBJ2-6, with TRBD1 identical over 10 bases. Germline V gene lookup returns CDR1 SGHAT and CDR2 FQNNGV. The CDR3 is made up of 18 amino acids. J was trimmed by 2 bases and V by 3 bases; bases with no gene match: 7. The CDR3 protein is CASSFPTGGAPGANVLTF. CDR3 DNA: TGTGCCAGCAGCTTCCCGACAGGGGGCGCGCCTGGGGCCAACGTCCTGACTTTC.

This chain joins TRBV18 and TRBJ2-3, with D tentatively TRBD1 (5 bases). The CDR3 has 16 amino acids. Germline V gene data show CDR1 as KGHSH and CDR2 as LQKENI. Deletions cut 4 bases from V and 0 bases from J, with 14 bases between. This chain's CDR3 is CASSRQGGSSTDTQYF. CDR3 nucleotide sequence: TGTGCCAGCTCACGTCAGGGTGGCTCAAGCACAGATACGCAGTATTTT.

The V and J genes are TRBV28 and TRBJ2-5, with D possibly TRBD2 on 6 matching bases. The length of the CDR3 is 14 residues. Per germline, CDR1 MDHEN and CDR2 SYDVKM. Trimming left V 2 bases short and J 0 bases short, with 7 bases between. Here the CDR3 reads CASSLGGNQETQYF. The CDR3 nucleotides read TGTGCCAGCAGTTTAGGCGGGAACCAAGAGACCCAGTACTTC.

The rearrangement joins TRBV14 to TRBJ2-1; weak D call: TRBD2 (6 bases). The CDR3 has 14 residues. The V end was cut by 3 bases, the J end by 13 bases, with 19 bases between. Germline CDR1 and CDR2: SGHDN and FVKESK. Here the CDR3 reads CASSHSNAGTPQFF. CDR3 nucleotide sequence: TGTGCCAGCAGCCACTCAAACGCCGGGACTCCACAGTTCTTC.

CDR3 DNA sequence: TGTGCCAGCAGCGCCGACGGCCCCAGTAATGAGCAGTTCTTC. Protein sequence: CASSADGPSNEQFF. This rearrangement joins TRBV11-3 to TRBJ2-1, with D unclear. V was trimmed by 5 bases and J by 7 bases, leaving 15 bases between them. Germline CDR1 SGHNT, CDR2 YENEEA. CDR3 length: 14 residues.

This chain connects TRBV9 to TRBJ2-3; D is undetermined. Trimming removed 0 bases at V and 1 base at J, with 15 bases between. CDR1 is SGDLS and CDR2 is YYNGEE in the germline V gene. The CDR3 length is 17 residues. The CDR3 nucleotides read TGTGCCAGCAGCGTAGGGACGGCTACCTGGGGCACAGATACGCAGTATTTT. Translation gives CASSVGTATWGTDTQYF.

The chain has TRBV7-8 and TRBJ2-7, with 12 positions matching TRBD2. CDR1 is SGHVS, CDR2 FQNEAQ, per germline. The CDR3 length is 16 residues. V lost 5 bases, J lost 1 base, and 6 bases stayed unmatched. CDR3 residues: CASSLGLAGLSYEQYF. The DNA of the CDR3 is TGTGCCAGCAGCCTCGGACTAGCGGGACTATCCTACGAGCAGTACTTC. The full variable domain, completed using reference TRBV7-8 and TRBJ2-7, is GAGVSQSPRYKVAKRGQDVALRCDPISGHVSLFWYQQALGQGPEFLTYFQNEAQLDKSGLPSDRFFAERPEGSVSTLKIQRTQQEDSAVYLCASSLGLAGLSYEQYFGPGTRLTVT.

This rearrangement joins TRBV28 to TRBJ2-5; D unclear. Germline V gene lookup returns CDR1 MDHEN and CDR2 SYDVKM. The CDR3 length is 15 residues. V shed 2 bases and J shed 5 bases, with 15 bases lying between them. The CDR3 bases are TGTGCCAGCAGTTTAGGGTTTCAACCCCGCGAGACCCAGTACTTC. Encoded protein: CASSLGFQPRETQYF.

The rearrangement joins TRBV2 to TRBJ1-1; no definite D call. Germline-derived CDR1 and CDR2 are SNHLY and FYNNEI. Trimming removed 0 bases from V and 4 bases from J, with 9 bases in between. The CDR3 totals 14 residues. CDR3 in DNA: TGTGCCAGCAGTGAAGCGGTCAGCCTCACTGAAGCTTTCTTT. It codes for CASSEAVSLTEAFF.